Listed below are T cell receptor beta chains from one sample, sequenced in a study of T cell responses to AZD1222 COVID-19 vaccine. The table came from immunoSEQ multiplex PCR; TCRdb's copy has only in-frame clones and leaves some out. The sample holds 120,000 or so clones, under 90% seen once. Sequencing used peripheral blood, obtained on day 0 of AZD1222 vaccination. These receptors originate from an adult in good health. The CDR3 runs from the conserved cysteine through the conserved F or W. Each record gives: V gene, J gene, D gene, CDR3 length, clone size, CDR3 DNA, CDR3 protein. The D gene is left open where the match is weak. Clone size is not always given. Where it is, it says once, few, many or a class for expanded clones.

TRBV6-5	TRBJ1-6	NA	14	NA	TGTGCCAGCACCCAGGGTCCTTGGAATTCACCCCTCCACTTT	CASTQGPWNSPLHF
TRBV2	TRBJ1-3	TRBD1	13	NA	TGTGCCAGCAGTGGGGACAGGGGAAACACCATATATTTT	CASSGDRGNTIYF
TRBV7-9	TRBJ2-7	NA	14	NA	TGTGCCAGCAGCTGGGGGGGCCGCGGGGACGAGCAGTACTTC	CASSWGGRGDEQYF
TRBV5-1	TRBJ2-5	NA	14	NA	TGCGCCAGCAGCTTGGGGGTAGCGGAAGAGACCCAGTACTTC	CASSLGVAEETQYF
TRBV19	TRBJ2-7	TRBD2	15	few	TGTGCCAGCTCCTCACGGGGGGGTTTTCGCTACGAGCAGTACTTC	CASSSRGGFRYEQYF
TRBV6-2/TRBV6-3	TRBJ2-7	TRBD2	15	NA	TGTGCCAGCAGCCCTGCTGGCGGGGGACCCTCCGAGCAGTACTTC	CASSPAGGGPSEQYF
TRBV9	TRBJ1-2	NA	15	few	TGTGCCAGCAGCGTAGCTACGGGGCCTAACTATGGCTACACCTTC	CASSVATGPNYGYTF
TRBV19	TRBJ1-1	TRBD1	16	NA	TGTGCCAGTAGCTCACTATGGGCAGGGGGCGGCACTGAAGCTTTCTTT	CASSSLWAGGGTEAFF
TRBV3-1/TRBV3-2	TRBJ2-3	NA	15	NA	TGTGCCAGCACCTTGGGACTGACACGGGGGGATACGCAGTATTTT	CASTLGLTRGDTQYF
TRBV25-1	TRBJ2-1	NA	16	NA	TGTGCCAGCAGTGCCGTGCGACTAAGGAGTAGGAATGAGCAGTTCTTC	CASSAVRLRSRNEQFF
TRBV5-4	TRBJ2-5	TRBD1	16	few	TGTGCCAGCAGCTTGGGCGGGACAGGGACCGTAGAGACCCAGTACTTC	CASSLGGTGTVETQYF
TRBV5-6	TRBJ1-1	NA	14	NA	TGTGCCAGCAGCCGAATGGACAGAAAAGTTGAAGCTTTCTTT	CASSRMDRKVEAFF
TRBV3-1/TRBV3-2	TRBJ2-7	NA	14	few	TGTGCCAGCAGCCCTTCAGACAGATCCTACGAGCAGTACTTC	CASSPSDRSYEQYF
TRBV5-6	TRBJ2-6	NA	14	NA	TGTGCCAGCAGCTTGGAAACTGGGGCCAACGTCCTGACTTTC	CASSLETGANVLTF
TRBV6-5	TRBJ2-1	TRBD2	15	NA	TGTGCCAGCAGTCTTCTAGCGGGGGGGGCCCATGAGCAGTTCTTC	CASSLLAGGAHEQFF
TRBV2	TRBJ1-5	NA	12	NA	TGTGCCAGCAGGACCGGAGGTCAGCCCCAGCATTTT	CASRTGGQPQHF
TRBV5-5	TRBJ2-3	TRBD2	13	NA	TGTGCCAGCAGGGGAGGGGGCACAGATACGCAGTATTTT	CASRGGGTDTQYF
TRBV4-1	TRBJ2-7	TRBD1	16	NA	TGCGCCAGCAGCCAGGCAATCGGGACAGGCTCTTACGAGCAGTACTTC	CASSQAIGTGSYEQYF
TRBV6-5	TRBJ1-1	TRBD1	15	few	TGTGCCAGCAGTTACCCAGGGGGCTGGGGCACTGAAGCTTTCTTT	CASSYPGGWGTEAFF
TRBV2	TRBJ2-3	NA	13	NA	TGTGCCAGCGGGGGAGTAGGAACAGATACGCAGTATTTT	CASGGVGTDTQYF
TRBV9	TRBJ2-1	TRBD2	15	NA	TGTGCCAGCAGCGCCCCGGGACTAGCGGTAAATGAGCAGTTCTTC	CASSAPGLAVNEQFF
TRBV6-1	TRBJ1-3	NA	15	NA	TGTGCCAGCAGCACCGAACAGGGTACTGGAAACACCATATATTTT	CASSTEQGTGNTIYF
TRBV2	TRBJ2-1	NA	11	NA	TGTGCCAGCAGTGGTAAATCTGGGCAGTTCTTC	CASSGKSGQFF
TRBV6-5	TRBJ1-2	NA	12	NA	TGTGCCAGCACACAGGGAGCCTATGGCTACACCTTC	CASTQGAYGYTF
TRBV7-2	TRBJ2-1	NA	14	NA	TGTGCCAGCGCCGGCGACAGGAGAGGAAATGAGCAGTTCTTC	CASAGDRRGNEQFF
TRBV5-1	TRBJ1-1	NA	14	NA	TGCGCCAGCAGCCTCCGGGACATTAACACTGAAGCTTTCTTT	CASSLRDINTEAFF
TRBV5-1	TRBJ1-1	TRBD1	14	NA	TGCGCCAGCAGCTCGGGACAGCCGAACACTGAAGCTTTCTTT	CASSSGQPNTEAFF